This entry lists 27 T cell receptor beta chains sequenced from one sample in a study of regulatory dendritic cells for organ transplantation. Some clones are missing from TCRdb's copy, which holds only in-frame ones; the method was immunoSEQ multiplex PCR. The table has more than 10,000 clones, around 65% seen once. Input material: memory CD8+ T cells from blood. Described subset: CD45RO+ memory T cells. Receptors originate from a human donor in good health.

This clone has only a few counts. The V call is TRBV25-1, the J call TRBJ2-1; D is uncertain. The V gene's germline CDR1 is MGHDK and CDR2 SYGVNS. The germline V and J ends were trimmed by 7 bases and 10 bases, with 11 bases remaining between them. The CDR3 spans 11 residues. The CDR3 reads CASNNRWEQFF. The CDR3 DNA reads TGTGCCAGCAATAACCGGTGGGAGCAGTTCTTC.

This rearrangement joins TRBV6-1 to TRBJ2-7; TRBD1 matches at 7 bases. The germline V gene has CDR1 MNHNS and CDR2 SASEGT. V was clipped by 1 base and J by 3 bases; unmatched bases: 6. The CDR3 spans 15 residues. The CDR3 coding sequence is TGTGCCAGCAGTGAAGGACGACAGGGTTACTACGAGCAGTACTTC. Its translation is CASSEGRQGYYEQYF.

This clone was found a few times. This CDR3 is CASSYSGTLNTEAFF. In DNA form, the CDR3 reads TGTGCCAGCAGTTACTCCGGGACACTTAACACTGAAGCTTTCTTT. The chain combines TRBV6-5 with TRBJ1-1, with D possibly matching TRBD1 (6 bases). Germline V lookup: CDR1 MNHEY, CDR2 SVGAGI. Trimming cost V 0 bases and J 2 bases, with 10 bases left between them. This CDR3 has 15 residues.

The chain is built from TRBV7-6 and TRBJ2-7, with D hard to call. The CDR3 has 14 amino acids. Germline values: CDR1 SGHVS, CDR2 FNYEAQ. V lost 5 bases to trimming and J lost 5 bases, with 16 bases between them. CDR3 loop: CASSIGQLGNEQYF. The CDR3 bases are TGTGCCAGCAGCATTGGGCAGCTGGGGAACGAGCAGTACTTC. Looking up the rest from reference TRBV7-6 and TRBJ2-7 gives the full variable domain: GAGVSQSPRYKVTKRGQDVALRCDPISGHVSLYWYRQALGQGPEFLTYFNYEAQQDKSGLPNDRFSAERPEGSISTLTIQRTEQRDSAMYRCASSIGQLGNEQYFGPGTRLTVT.

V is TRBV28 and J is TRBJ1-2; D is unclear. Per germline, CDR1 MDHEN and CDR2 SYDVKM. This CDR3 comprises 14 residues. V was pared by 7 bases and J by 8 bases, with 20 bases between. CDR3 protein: CASMKVGEPRGYTF. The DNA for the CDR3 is TGTGCCAGCATGAAGGTTGGCGAACCTAGGGGCTACACCTTC.

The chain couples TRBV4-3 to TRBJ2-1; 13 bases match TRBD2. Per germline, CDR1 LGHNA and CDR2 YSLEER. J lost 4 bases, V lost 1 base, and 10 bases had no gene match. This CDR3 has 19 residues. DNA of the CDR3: TGCGCCAGCAGCCAAGGAGGACTAGCGGGGGAAAACACATACAATGAGCAGTTCTTC. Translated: CASSQGGLAGENTYNEQFF.

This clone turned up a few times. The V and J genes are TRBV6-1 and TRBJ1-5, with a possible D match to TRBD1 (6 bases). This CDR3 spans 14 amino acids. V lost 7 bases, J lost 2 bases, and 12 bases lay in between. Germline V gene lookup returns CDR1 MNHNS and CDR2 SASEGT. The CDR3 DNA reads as TGTGCCAGCACCCTGGCAGGGGGCAATCAGCCCCAGCATTTT. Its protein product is CASTLAGGNQPQHF.

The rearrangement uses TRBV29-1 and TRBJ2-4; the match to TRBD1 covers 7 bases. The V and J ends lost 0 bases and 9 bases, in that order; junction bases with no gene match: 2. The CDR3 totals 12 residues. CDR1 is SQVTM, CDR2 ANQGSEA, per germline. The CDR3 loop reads CSVEEQGPIQYF. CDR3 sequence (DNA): TGCAGCGTTGAAGAACAGGGGCCCATTCAGTACTTC.

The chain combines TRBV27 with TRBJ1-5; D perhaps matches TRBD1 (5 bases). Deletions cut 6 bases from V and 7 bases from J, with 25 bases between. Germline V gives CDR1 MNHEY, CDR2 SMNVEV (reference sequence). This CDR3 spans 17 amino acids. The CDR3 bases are TGTGCCAGCAGCCCGTTGGGACCTAGAAGAAATGGACAGCCCCAGCATTTT. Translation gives CASSPLGPRRNGQPQHF.

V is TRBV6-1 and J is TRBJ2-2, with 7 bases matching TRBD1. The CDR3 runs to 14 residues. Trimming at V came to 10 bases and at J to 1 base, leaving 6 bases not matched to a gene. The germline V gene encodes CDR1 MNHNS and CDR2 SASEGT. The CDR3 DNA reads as TGTGCCATTGACAGGGTGGAGAACACCGGGGAGCTGTTTTTT. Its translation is CAIDRVENTGELFF.

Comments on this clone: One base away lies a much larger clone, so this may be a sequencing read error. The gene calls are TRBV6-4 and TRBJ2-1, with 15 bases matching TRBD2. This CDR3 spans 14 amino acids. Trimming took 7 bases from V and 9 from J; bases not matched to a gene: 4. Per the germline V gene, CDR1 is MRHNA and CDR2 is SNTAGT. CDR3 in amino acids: CASNEGLAGGEQFF. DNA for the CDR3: TGTGCCAGCAATGAGGGACTAGCGGGGGGTGAGCAGTTCTTC.

Here the CDR3 reads CASSLVGGSGWEFF. The CDR3 coding sequence is TGTGCCAGCAGTTTAGTGGGAGGGAGTGGTTGGGAGTTCTTC. J is TRBJ2-1 and V is TRBV28; 7 positions match TRBD2. The germline CDR1 and CDR2 sequences are MDHEN and SYDVKM. Unmatched junction bases numbered 12, after V lost 2 bases and J lost 14 bases. This CDR3 contains 14 residues. The full variable domain, completed using reference TRBV28 and TRBJ2-1, is DVKVTQSSRYLVKRTGEKVFLECVQDMDHENMFWYRQDPGLGLRLIYFSYDVKMKEKGDIPEGYSVSREKKERFSLILESASTNQTSMYLCASSLVGGSGWEFFGPGTRLTVL.

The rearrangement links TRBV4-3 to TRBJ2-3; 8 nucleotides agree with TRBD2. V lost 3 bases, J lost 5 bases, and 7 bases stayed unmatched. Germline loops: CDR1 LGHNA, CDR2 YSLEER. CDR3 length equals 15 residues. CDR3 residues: CASSQDGTRLDTQYF. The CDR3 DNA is TGCGCCAGCAGCCAGGACGGGACTAGGCTAGATACGCAGTATTTT.

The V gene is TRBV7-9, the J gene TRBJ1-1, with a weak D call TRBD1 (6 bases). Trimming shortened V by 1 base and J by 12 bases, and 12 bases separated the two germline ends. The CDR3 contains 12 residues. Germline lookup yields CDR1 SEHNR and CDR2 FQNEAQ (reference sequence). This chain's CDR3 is CASSLVHRVPFF. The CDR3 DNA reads TGTGCCAGCAGCTTAGTTCACAGGGTACCTTTCTTT.

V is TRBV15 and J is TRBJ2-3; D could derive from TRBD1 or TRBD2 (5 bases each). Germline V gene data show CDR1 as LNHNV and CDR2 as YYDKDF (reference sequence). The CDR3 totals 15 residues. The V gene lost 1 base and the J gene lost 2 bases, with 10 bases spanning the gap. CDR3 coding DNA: TGTGCCACCAGCAGAGGCAGGGAGTTCACAGATACGCAGTATTTT. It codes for CATSRGREFTDTQYF. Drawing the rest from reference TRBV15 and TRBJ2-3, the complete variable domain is DAMVIQNPRYQVTQFGKPVTLSCSQTLNHNVMYWYQQKSSQAPKLLFHYYDKDFNNEADTPDNFQSRRPNTSFCFLDIRSPGLGDTAMYLCATSRGREFTDTQYFGPGTRLTVL.

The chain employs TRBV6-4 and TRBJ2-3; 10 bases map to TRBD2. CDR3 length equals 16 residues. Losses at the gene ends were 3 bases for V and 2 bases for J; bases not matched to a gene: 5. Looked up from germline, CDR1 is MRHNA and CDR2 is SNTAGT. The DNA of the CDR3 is TGTGCCAGCAGTGAGCATAGCGGGGGGTCCACAGATACGCAGTATTTT. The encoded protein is CASSEHSGGSTDTQYF.

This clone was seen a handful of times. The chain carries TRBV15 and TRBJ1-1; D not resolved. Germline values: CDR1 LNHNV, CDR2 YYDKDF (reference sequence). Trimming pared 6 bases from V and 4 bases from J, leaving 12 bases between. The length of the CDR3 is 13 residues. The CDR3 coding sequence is TGTGCCACCAGGGTCGGCCCGGGCACTGAAGCTTTCTTT. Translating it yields CATRVGPGTEAFF.

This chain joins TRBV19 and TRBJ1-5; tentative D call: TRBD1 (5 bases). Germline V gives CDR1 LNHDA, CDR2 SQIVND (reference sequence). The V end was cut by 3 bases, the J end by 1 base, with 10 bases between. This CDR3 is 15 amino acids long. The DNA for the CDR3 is TGTGCCAGTAGTATGGGGGTGGCCAGCAATCAGCCCCAGCATTTT. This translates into CASSMGVASNQPQHF.

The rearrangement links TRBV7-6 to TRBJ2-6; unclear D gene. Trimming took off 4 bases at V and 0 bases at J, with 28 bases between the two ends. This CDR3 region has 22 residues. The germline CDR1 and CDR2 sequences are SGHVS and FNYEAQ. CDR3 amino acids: CASSSHYSMPLSRRSGANVLTF. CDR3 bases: TGTGCCAGCAGCTCCCATTACTCCATGCCATTAAGCAGACGCTCTGGGGCCAACGTCCTGACTTTC.

The CDR3 region has the DNA TGTGCCAGCAGCTTAATCGGAGGGCACACCATATATTTT. This sequence encodes CASSLIGGHTIYF. The rearrangement joins TRBV7-3 to TRBJ1-3; D gene ambiguous. Germline V gene sequence: CDR1 SGHTA, CDR2 FQGTGA. The CDR3 has 13 amino acids. Trimming took 1 base from V and 8 from J, leaving 9 bases between them.

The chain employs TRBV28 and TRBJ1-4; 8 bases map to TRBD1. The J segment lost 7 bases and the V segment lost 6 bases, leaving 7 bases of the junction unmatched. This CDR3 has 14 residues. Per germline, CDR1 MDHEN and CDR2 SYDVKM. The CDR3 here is CASSPTGDSEKLFF. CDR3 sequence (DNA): TGTGCCAGCAGCCCGACAGGGGACAGTGAAAAACTGTTTTTT.

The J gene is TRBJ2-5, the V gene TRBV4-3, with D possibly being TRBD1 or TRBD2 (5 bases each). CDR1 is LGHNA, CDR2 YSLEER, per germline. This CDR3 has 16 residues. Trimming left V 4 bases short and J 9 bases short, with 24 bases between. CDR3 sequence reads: CASSPPRDPPGGPQYF. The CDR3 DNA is TGCGCCAGCAGCCCCCCCCGGGACCCCCCCGGAGGACCCCAGTACTTC.

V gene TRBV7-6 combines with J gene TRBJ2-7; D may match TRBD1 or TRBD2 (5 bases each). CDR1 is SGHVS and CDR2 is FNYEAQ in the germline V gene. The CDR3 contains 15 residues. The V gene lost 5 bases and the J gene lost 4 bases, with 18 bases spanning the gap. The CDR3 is CASSPLTGPNYEQYF. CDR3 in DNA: TGTGCCAGCAGCCCCTTAACGGGGCCGAATTACGAGCAGTACTTC.

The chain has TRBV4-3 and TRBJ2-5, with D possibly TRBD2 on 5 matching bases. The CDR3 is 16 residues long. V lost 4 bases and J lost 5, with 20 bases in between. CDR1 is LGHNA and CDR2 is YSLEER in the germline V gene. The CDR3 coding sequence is TGCGCCAGCAGCCCAAAGCTTTATAACGAGGGTGAGACCCAGTACTTC. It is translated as CASSPKLYNEGETQYF.

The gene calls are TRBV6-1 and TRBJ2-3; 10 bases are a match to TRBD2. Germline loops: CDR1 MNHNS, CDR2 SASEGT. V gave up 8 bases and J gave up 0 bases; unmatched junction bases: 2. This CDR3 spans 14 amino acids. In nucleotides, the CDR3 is TGTGCCAGCGGGACTAGCGACAGCACAGATACGCAGTATTTT. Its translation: CASGTSDSTDTQYF.

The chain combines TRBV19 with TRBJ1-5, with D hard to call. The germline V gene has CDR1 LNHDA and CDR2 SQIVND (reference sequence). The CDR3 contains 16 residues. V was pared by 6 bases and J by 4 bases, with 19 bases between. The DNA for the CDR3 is TGTGCCAGTAGAAATACAGAAGGGTTAAGGAATCAGCCCCAGCATTTT. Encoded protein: CASRNTEGLRNQPQHF. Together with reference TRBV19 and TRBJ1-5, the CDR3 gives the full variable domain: DGGITQSPKYLFRKEGQNVTLSCEQNLNHDAMYWYRQDPGQGLRLIYYSQIVNDFQKGDIAEGYSVSREKKESFPLTVTSAQKNPTAFYLCASRNTEGLRNQPQHFGDGTRLSIL.

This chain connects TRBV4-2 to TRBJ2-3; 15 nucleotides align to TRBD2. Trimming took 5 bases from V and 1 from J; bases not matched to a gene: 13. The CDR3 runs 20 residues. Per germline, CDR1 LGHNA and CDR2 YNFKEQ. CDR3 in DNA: TGTGCCAGCAGCAAAGGACTAGCGGGGGGGCCTGGGTTCGGCACAGATACGCAGTATTTT. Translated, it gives CASSKGLAGGPGFGTDTQYF.